A single sample is the source of the 11 T cell receptor beta chains below, sequenced in a study of T cells in Graves' hyperthyroidism and ophthalmopathy. TCR beta CDR3 regions were amplified from RNA. A first-round RT-PCR of the TCR CDR3 used the HTBI primer set. Using its own MiXCR run on the multiplex PCR reads, TCRdb lists one record per CDR3 protein. There are hundreds of thousands of distinct CDR3 sequences in the sample; 22% occur only once, and about half lies in the top ten. The sequenced sample consisted of blood. The receptors originated from a woman in her 70s with Graves' ophthalmopathy.

V usage is TRBV27 and J usage is TRBJ2-5; tentatively, D is TRBD1 (6 bases). Per the germline V gene, CDR1 is MNHEY and CDR2 is SMNVEV (reference sequence). Trimming stripped 6 bases from V and 3 bases from J, with 11 bases between. The CDR3 length is 13 residues. CDR3 nucleotides: TGTGCCAGCAGGAGGGGACAAAAAGAGACCCAGTACTTC. Translating gives CASRRGQKETQYF.

In nucleotides, the CDR3 is TGTGCCAGTAGTTCAGGGACAGGCGCTACTGGGGCCAACGTCCTGACTTTC. Encoded protein: CASSSGTGATGANVLTF. V gene TRBV19 combines with J gene TRBJ2-6; 8 bases agree with TRBD1. This CDR3 contains 17 residues. With V trimmed by 5 bases and J by 2 bases, 8 bases remained unmatched. Looked up from germline, CDR1 is LNHDA and CDR2 is SQIVND (reference sequence).

This clonotype came up many times. This chain connects TRBV29-1 to TRBJ1-1; 7 nucleotides line up with TRBD1. Unmatched junction bases numbered 3, after V lost 5 bases and J lost 0 bases. CDR1 SQVTM and CDR2 ANQGSEA come from the germline V gene. CDR3 length: 13 amino acids. The CDR3 here is CSVSQGMNTEAFF. CDR3 nucleotides: TGCAGCGTTTCACAGGGGATGAACACTGAAGCTTTCTTT.

This clonotype occurred a few times. The V gene is TRBV4-1, the J gene TRBJ2-7; 7 bases align to TRBD1. The V segment lost 0 bases and the J segment 6 bases; nucleotides outside the gene matches: 5. Germline V gene lookup returns CDR1 MGHRA and CDR2 YSYEKL. This CDR3 comprises 14 residues. The CDR3, as DNA: TGCGCCAGCAGCCAAGATGAAAGGGGGCGCGAGCAGTACTTC. Protein: CASSQDERGREQYF.

This sequence joins TRBV5-1 and TRBJ1-4; D unresolved. With 0 bases removed from V and 0 bases from J, the gap between germline ends came to 12 bases. Germline CDR1 is SGHRS and CDR2 is YFSETQ. The CDR3 has 17 residues. CDR3 sequence reads: CASSLGPRIPTNEKLFF. CDR3 DNA sequence: TGCGCCAGCAGCTTGGGGCCCAGGATCCCAACTAATGAAAAACTGTTTTTT. The variable domain in full, completed from reference TRBV5-1 and TRBJ1-4, reads KAGVTQTPRYLIKTRGQQVTLSCSPISGHRSVSWYQQTPGQGLQFLFEYFSETQRNKGNFPGRFSGRQFSNSRSEMNVSTLELGDSALYLCASSLGPRIPTNEKLFFGSGTQLSVL.

The chain links TRBV2 to TRBJ1-1; D is ambiguous. Germline CDR1 is SNHLY and CDR2 is FYNNEI. Between the trimmed V and J ends, which lost 2 bases and 1 base, there was a span of 8 bases. This CDR3 has 14 amino acids. The CDR3 region has the DNA TGTGCCAGCAGTGAATTAAACAGGAACACTGAAGCTTTCTTT. This translates into CASSELNRNTEAFF.

J is TRBJ2-2 and V is TRBV24-1; 14 bases are a match to TRBD2. Germline V gene lookup returns CDR1 KGHDR and CDR2 SFDVKD. This CDR3 comprises 16 residues. J was trimmed by 6 bases and V by 4 bases; bases with no gene match: 3. The CDR3 sequence: CATSDQTSGRAGELFF. The CDR3 nucleotides read TGTGCCACCAGTGACCAGACTAGCGGGAGGGCCGGGGAGCTGTTTTTT.

This clonotype was found many times. The rearrangement links TRBV7-2 to TRBJ1-1; a weak D match, TRBD1 (5 bases). This CDR3 spans 14 amino acids. V was trimmed by 3 bases and J by 1 base, leaving 9 bases between them. The V gene's germline CDR1 is SGHTA and CDR2 FQGNSA. This chain's CDR3 is CASSLGVSNTEAFF. The CDR3 DNA sequence: TGTGCCAGCAGCTTGGGGGTCTCGAACACTGAAGCTTTCTTT.

This chain joins TRBV4-2 and TRBJ2-1, with 8 bases lining up with TRBD2. The CDR3 loop spans 14 amino acids. Germline trimming cut 4 bases from V and 7 bases from J; bases unmatched to any gene: 6. Germline V gene data show CDR1 as LGHNA and CDR2 as YNFKEQ. The DNA of the CDR3 is TGTGCCAGCAGCCGCGATAGCGGGATTAATGAGCAGTTCTTC. Its translation is CASSRDSGINEQFF.

This clonotype was found many times. This chain links TRBV12-3 or TRBV12-4 with TRBJ2-1, with TRBD2 matching 15 bases. CDR3 size: 15 residues. The ends lost 5 bases at V and 7 bases at J; junction bases unmatched: 3. CDR3 protein: CASSPGTSGRNEQFF. The CDR3 DNA reads as TGTGCCAGCAGTCCCGGGACTAGCGGGAGGAATGAGCAGTTCTTC.

This clonotype was counted between two and nine times. The chain has TRBV6-5 and TRBJ1-2, with D perhaps matching TRBD1 (5 bases). V was shortened by 2 bases and J by 4 bases, with 11 bases between the two germline ends. CDR1 MNHEY and CDR2 SVGAGI come from the germline V gene. This CDR3 is 14 amino acids long. The CDR3 DNA reads TGTGCCAGCAGTTACAGGCAGGGACCCTATGGCTACACCTTC. Translation: CASSYRQGPYGYTF.